Sequencing of this TCR beta chain was carried out in a study of cytomegalovirus exposure and HLA in healthy donors. Overall study results and limits: TCR beta V segments were, for the most part, productive about 87% or about 30% of the time in an earlier analysis. There were some public TCRs occurring in many donors, but most TCR sequences were rare. The listing of approximately 160 TCR beta chains classed them as cytomegalovirus-associated.

PCR primers comprised 60 Vbeta and 13 Jbeta primers. Method: immunoSEQ multiplex PCR; TCRdb's copy keeps in-frame clones and lacks some. The table includes under 80,000 clones, under 85% detected once. Points on this clone: What it binds is not known. The junction shows a germline mismatch at one end, possibly a read error.

Germline CDR1 is SEHNR and CDR2 is FQNEAQ (reference sequence). The CDR3 spans 14 residues. The chain is built from TRBV7-9 and TRBJ2-2; TRBD1 matches at 8 bases. The sample comprised PBMCs. The sequence was collected from a man aged 50 or older in good health and CMV-seropositive. CDR3 coding DNA: TGTGCCAGCAGCTTTGACTTGGAGACAGGGGAGTTGTTTTTT. This sequence encodes CASSFDLETGELFF.